The next 18 T cell receptor beta chains were all read from a single sample in a study of cytomegalovirus exposure and HLA in healthy donors. With 60 Vbeta and 13 Jbeta primers, the PCR was carried out. Only in-frame clones appear in the TCRdb table, and some are missing; sequencing was by immunoSEQ multiplex PCR. Seen here are more than 80,000 clones, less than 80% observed once, and the top ten hold 3.5% to 4%. The sample was PBMCs. Receptor source: a man aged 55-75 years in good health and CMV-seronegative.

The chain carries TRBV28 and TRBJ2-5, with 7 nucleotides matching TRBD2. The CDR3 covers 17 residues. V gave up 9 bases and J gave up 2 bases; unmatched junction bases: 18. Per germline, CDR1 MDHEN and CDR2 SYDVKM. The CDR3 DNA reads as TGTGCCAGTGGACGAGCGGGGCGCGGGGGTGTACAAGAGACCCAGTACTTC. It is translated as CASGRAGRGGVQETQYF.

This clone was counted only a few times. The chain recombines TRBV6-5 with TRBJ1-1; unclear D gene. The CDR3 length is 14 residues. The V end lost 2 bases, the J end lost 5 bases, and 12 bases lay between the germline ends. CDR1 is MNHEY, CDR2 SVGAGI, per germline. The CDR3 loop is CASSYRAGKTEAFF. The CDR3 DNA reads as TGTGCCAGCAGTTACCGGGCGGGTAAGACTGAAGCTTTCTTT.

This clone has a handful of counts. The rearrangement links TRBV9 to TRBJ2-1, with 11 bases lining up with TRBD1. Germline lookup yields CDR1 SGDLS and CDR2 YYNGEE. The CDR3 extends over 15 amino acids. The V gene end was trimmed by 3 bases and the J gene end by 6 bases; junction bases not matched to a gene: 5. CDR3 in DNA: TGTGCCAGCAGCGCACGGACAGGGGGCGGCAATGAGCAGTTCTTC. This sequence encodes CASSARTGGGNEQFF.

In nucleotides, the CDR3 is TGTGCCACCAGCAGAGGGACAGGGGCTGATACGCAGTATTTT. This sequence encodes CATSRGTGADTQYF. V usage is TRBV15 and J usage is TRBJ2-3; 9 nucleotides align to TRBD1. Germline V gene data show CDR1 as LNHNV and CDR2 as YYDKDF (reference sequence). The CDR3 is made up of 14 amino acids. V shed 1 base, J shed 6 bases, and the junction held 2 bases outside the gene matches.

CDR3 residues: CASSGDRIYNEQFF. CDR3 sequence (DNA): TGCGCCAGCAGCGGCGACAGGATCTACAATGAGCAGTTCTTC. The rearrangement links TRBV5-1 to TRBJ2-1; D is perhaps TRBD1 (6 bases). This CDR3 is 14 amino acids long. Germline CDR1 is SGHRS and CDR2 is YFSETQ. V shed 4 bases and J shed 3 bases, with 11 bases lying between them.

This clone was detected only once. V gene TRBV19 combines with J gene TRBJ1-6; TRBD1 aligns across 11 bases. The germline gives CDR1 LNHDA, CDR2 SQIVND (reference sequence). The ends lost 4 bases at V and 9 bases at J; junction bases unmatched: 5. The CDR3 is 15 amino acids. The CDR3 coding sequence is TGTGCCAGTAGTAACTCCGGGACAGGGGGTTCACCCCTCCACTTT. This gives the protein CASSNSGTGGSPLHF.

The gene calls are TRBV7-6 and TRBJ1-3, with D unclear. V shed 3 bases and J shed 4 bases, with 7 bases lying between them. The germline CDR1 and CDR2 sequences are SGHVS and FNYEAQ. This CDR3 has 13 residues. CDR3 DNA sequence: TGTGCCAGCAGCTTTACTACGGGAAACACCATATATTTT. Residues: CASSFTTGNTIYF.

This sequence joins TRBV14 and TRBJ1-4; a weak D match, TRBD1 (5 bases). The germline gives CDR1 SGHDN, CDR2 FVKESK. This CDR3 region has 13 residues. Trimming took 6 bases from V and 4 from J, leaving 9 bases between them. CDR3 loop: CASSRQLNEKLFF. The CDR3 DNA reads as TGTGCCAGCAGTCGACAGCTTAATGAAAAACTGTTTTTT.

This clone was detected only a few times. This chain joins TRBV4-3 and TRBJ2-3; no definite D call. The V end lost 3 bases, the J end lost 1 base, and 8 bases lay between the germline ends. Germline V gene sequence: CDR1 LGHNA, CDR2 YSLEER. The length of the CDR3 is 14 residues. CDR3 amino acids: CASSQYIGTDTQYF. The CDR3 nucleotides read TGCGCCAGCAGCCAGTATATAGGCACAGATACGCAGTATTTT.

The gene calls are TRBV7-3 and TRBJ1-2; D not certain. The CDR3 sequence is 13 residues long. The V gene's germline CDR1 is SGHTA and CDR2 FQGTGA. V was trimmed by 4 bases and J by 4 bases, leaving 10 bases between them. The CDR3 sequence: CASSSPGGYGYTF. In DNA form, the CDR3 reads TGTGCCAGCAGCTCTCCCGGAGGCTATGGCTACACCTTC.

The chain is built from TRBV20-1 and TRBJ1-1; D unclear. Trimming cost V 6 bases and J 3 bases, with 8 bases left between them. Germline V lookup: CDR1 DFQATT, CDR2 SNEGSKA (reference sequence). The CDR3 runs 11 residues. This CDR3 is CSAPTHTEAFF. The DNA for the CDR3 is TGCAGTGCCCCAACACACACTGAAGCTTTCTTT.

This clone was seen more than once but under ten times. The rearrangement joins TRBV21-1 to TRBJ1-6; the table's D call TRBD1 went unverified against the DNA. TRBV21-1 constitutes a pseudogene. This CDR3 is built from 14 residues. CDR3 residues: CASSKGQHNSPLHF. As DNA, the CDR3 is TGTGCCAGCAGCAAAGGACAGCATAATTCACCCCTCCACTTT.

V is TRBV5-6 and J is TRBJ1-2; D is uncertain. Germline-derived CDR1 and CDR2 are SGHDT and YYEEEE. Trimming took 0 bases from V and 0 from J, leaving 3 bases between them. CDR3 size: 13 residues. The CDR3 reads CASSLATNYGYTF. Written as DNA, the CDR3 is TGTGCCAGCAGCTTGGCTACTAACTATGGCTACACCTTC.

This chain connects TRBV4-2 to TRBJ2-3; no firm D call. This CDR3 region has 13 residues. Germline CDR1 and CDR2: LGHNA and YNFKEQ. V lost 4 bases to trimming and J lost 2 bases, with 7 bases between them. As DNA, the CDR3 is TGTGCCAGCAGCCGGGCTTTCACAGATACGCAGTATTTT. Protein: CASSRAFTDTQYF.

The chain links TRBV7-2 to TRBJ2-7; the match to TRBD1 covers 9 bases. The CDR3 runs to 14 residues. V lost 5 bases, J lost 3 bases, and 5 bases stayed unmatched. Germline CDR1 is SGHTA and CDR2 is FQGNSA. DNA of the CDR3: TGTGCCAGCAGCCAGGACAGGGGATTCTACGAGCAGTACTTC. It is translated as CASSQDRGFYEQYF.

The CDR3 region is CASSQGSQALNTEAFF. The DNA of the CDR3 is TGCGCCAGCAGCCAAGGATCCCAGGCGTTAAACACTGAAGCTTTCTTT. This chain uses TRBV4-3 with TRBJ1-1; D remains unclear. The length of the CDR3 is 16 residues. Germline V gene sequence: CDR1 LGHNA, CDR2 YSLEER. Trimming stripped 1 base from V and 2 bases from J, with 14 bases between.

V gene TRBV28 combines with J gene TRBJ1-5; weak D call: TRBD1 (6 bases). V lost 6 bases and J 3 bases, leaving 21 bases between the germline ends. CDR1 MDHEN and CDR2 SYDVKM come from the germline V gene. The CDR3 has 17 amino acids. CDR3 nucleotides: TGTGCCAGCAGCTCGGGACAACACTTGGGGGTCAATCAGCCCCAGCATTTT. Translating it yields CASSSGQHLGVNQPQHF.

The rearrangement uses TRBV14 and TRBJ1-2; 7 bases fit TRBD1. After removal of 5 bases from V and 4 bases from J, the junction contained 1 base not matched to a gene. The CDR3 is 12 residues long. Germline assignment: CDR1 SGHDN and CDR2 FVKESK. DNA of the CDR3: TGTGCCAGCAGCAACAGGGGCTATGGCTACACCTTC. Protein: CASSNRGYGYTF.